A selection of T cell receptor beta chains follows, all from one sample in a study of blood T cell repertoires in COVID-19. Some clones are missing from TCRdb's copy, which holds only in-frame ones; the method was immunoSEQ multiplex PCR. The sample has 45,000 to 50,000 clones; approximately 80% are singletons. Material: peripheral blood. These receptors originate from a middle-aged man with acute or convalescent COVID-19. Each CDR3 is given with its conserved first and last residue. The D gene is left open where the match is weak. Size is omitted from some rows. Given values are once, few, many or a class for expanded clones.

d_gene	v_gene	abundance	j_gene	CDR3nt	CDR3aa
-	TRBV19	-	TRBJ1-5	TGTGCCAGTAGTATTTATAGGACACCCGAAGGGGGGCATTTT	CASSIYRTPEGGHF
TRBD2	TRBV5-1	-	TRBJ2-1	TGCGCCAGCAGCTCGACTAGCGGGGGGGCCTGGGAGCAGTTCTTC	CASSSTSGGAWEQFF
-	TRBV5-1	-	TRBJ2-1	TGCGCCAGCAGCTTGGGACTCCTCCTTACAATTGAGCAGTTCTTC	CASSLGLLLTIEQFF
-	TRBV7-2	once	TRBJ1-3	TGTGCCAGCAGCTTAGGGAGGGTGGGAAACACCATATATTTT	CASSLGRVGNTIYF
TRBD1	TRBV24-1	-	TRBJ2-3	TGTGCCACCAGTGATTCACGTAACAGGGGGGTCGGGGCAGATACGCAGTATTTT	CATSDSRNRGVGADTQYF
-	TRBV21-1	-	TRBJ2-5	TGTGCCAGCAGCAAAGCGCGACAGCCGAAAGAGACCCAGTACTTC	CASSKARQPKETQYF
-	TRBV20-1	-	TRBJ1-3	TGCAGTGCTAGTTCACCAGGGGAAGGAAACACCATATATTTT	CSASSPGEGNTIYF
-	TRBV12-3/TRBV12-4	-	TRBJ2-2	TGTGCCAGCAGTTTCGTAGCACCCGGGGAGCTGTTTTTT	CASSFVAPGELFF
-	TRBV6-1	-	TRBJ2-3	TGTGCCAGCAGTGACCCACAGGATCTTACGCAGTATTTT	CASSDPQDLTQYF
TRBD1	TRBV7-9	-	TRBJ1-5	TGTGCCAGCAGCCAACAGGGGGCGGTTCAGCCCCAGCATTTT	CASSQQGAVQPQHF
TRBD1	TRBV4-1	-	TRBJ2-1	TGCGCCAGCAAGACCATCGGACAGGGTCGTAATGAGCAGTTCTTC	CASKTIGQGRNEQFF
-	TRBV7-2	few	TRBJ2-7	TGTGCCAGCAGCCTAGATGCGATGCAGTACTTC	CASSLDAMQYF
TRBD1	TRBV5-1	-	TRBJ2-1	TGCGCCAGCAGTCGGGACAGCACCTACAATGAGCAGTTCTTC	CASSRDSTYNEQFF
-	TRBV21-1	-	TRBJ1-1	TGTGCCAGCAGCAAACAGAACACTGAAGCTTTCTTT	CASSKQNTEAFF
TRBD2	TRBV3-1/TRBV3-2	-	TRBJ2-1	TGTGCCAGCAGCAACCCAGCGGGGGGGCCAAATGAGCAGTTCTTC	CASSNPAGGPNEQFF
-	TRBV29-1	-	TRBJ1-2	TGCAGCGTTCCTTCGGTGTACTACGGCTACACCTTC	CSVPSVYYGYTF
-	TRBV7-2	-	TRBJ1-1	TGTGCCAGCAGCCGCGGGATGAACACTGAAGCTTTCTTT	CASSRGMNTEAFF
TRBD1	TRBV2	-	TRBJ1-1	TGTGCCAGCAGAGCTAAGGGGGCAAACACTGAAGCTTTCTTT	CASRAKGANTEAFF
TRBD2	TRBV14	-	TRBJ2-3	TGTGCCAGCAGCCAGGGATTTTTCGGGGGGGCAGCAGATACGCAGTATTTT	CASSQGFFGGAADTQYF
-	TRBV2	-	TRBJ1-2	TGTGCCAGCAGTGACCTGGGCACCTATGGCTACACCTTC	CASSDLGTYGYTF
TRBD1	TRBV3-1/TRBV3-2	-	TRBJ2-7	TGTGCCAGCAGCTCGGGCCAGGGGGCAAGAGAGCAGTACTTC	CASSSGQGAREQYF
-	TRBV10-3	-	TRBJ1-1	TGTGCCATCAGCGTACAGTTGAACACTGAAGCTTTCTTT	CAISVQLNTEAFF
-	TRBV9	-	TRBJ1-3	TGTGCCAGCAGCTACCAACCCGAGGCGGCAACTGGAAACACCATATATTTT	CASSYQPEAATGNTIYF
-	TRBV9	-	TRBJ2-7	TGTGCCAGCAGCGTAGAAACAGGGACCTACGAGCAGTACTTC	CASSVETGTYEQYF
TRBD2	TRBV6-1	-	TRBJ2-3	TGTGCCAGCAGTGAACAGGTAGCGGGGGGGGTCACAGATACGCAGTATTTT	CASSEQVAGGVTDTQYF
-	TRBV4-1	-	TRBJ1-5	TGCGCCAGCAGCCAAGTCGGCGGGAATCAGCCCCAGCATTTT	CASSQVGGNQPQHF
TRBD2	TRBV29-1	-	TRBJ2-3	TGCAGCGTTCGGGGAGGGGCGCGATGGGATACGCAGTATTTT	CSVRGGARWDTQYF
TRBD1	TRBV10-2	-	TRBJ2-7	TGCGCCAGCAGTGAGTCGAACAGGGGATCCTACGAGCAGTACTTC	CASSESNRGSYEQYF
-	TRBV7-9	-	TRBJ1-1	TGTGCCAGCAGAGGACAGATTGAAGCTTTCTTT	CASRGQIEAFF
-	TRBV5-4	-	TRBJ1-1	TGTGCCAGCAGCGTCGGTACAGGGAACACTGAAGCTTTCTTT	CASSVGTGNTEAFF
-	TRBV5-6	-	TRBJ2-5	TGTGCCAGCAGCTTGATGGGGGCCGGTGAAGAGACCCAGTACTTC	CASSLMGAGEETQYF
-	TRBV5-1	many	TRBJ1-1	TGCGCCAGCAGCTTGGGATTAGTGGGGGCTGGTGAAGCTTTCTTT	CASSLGLVGAGEAFF
-	TRBV2	-	TRBJ1-6	TGTGCCAGCAGTGGAGTTTCGCCAGGCTATAATTCACCCCTCCACTTT	CASSGVSPGYNSPLHF
-	TRBV12-5	few	TRBJ2-3	TGTGCTAGTGGGCTGGGGGCGTCCACCACAGATACGCAGTATTTT	CASGLGASTTDTQYF
TRBD1	TRBV30	few	TRBJ2-2	TGTGCCCAACCCGGACAGGGACGGTCCGGGGAGCTGTTTTTT	CAQPGQGRSGELFF
TRBD1	TRBV10-3	once	TRBJ1-6	TGTGCCATCAGTTCGGGACAGCCTAATTCACCCCTCCACTTT	CAISSGQPNSPLHF
TRBD1	TRBV9	-	TRBJ2-7	TGTGCCAGCAGCGTAGGGACAGGGGTATACGAGCAGTACTTC	CASSVGTGVYEQYF
TRBD1	TRBV18	-	TRBJ2-5	TGTGCCAGCTCACTGGACAGGCAAGAGACCCAGTACTTC	CASSLDRQETQYF
TRBD1	TRBV5-4	-	TRBJ2-7	TGTGCCAGCAGCACGGGACAGAACTACGAGCAGTACTTC	CASSTGQNYEQYF
TRBD1	TRBV14	-	TRBJ2-7	TGTGCCAGCAGCCAAGGGAGACAGGGGCGCTGGGAGCAGTACTTC	CASSQGRQGRWEQYF
TRBD2	TRBV11-2	-	TRBJ2-7	TGTGCCAGCAGAGTACCGGGACTAGCGGTTTACGAGCAGTACTTC	CASRVPGLAVYEQYF
TRBD2	TRBV4-3	-	TRBJ2-3	TGCGCCAGCAGCCAAACCCTACTAGCGGATGGGGGCACAGATACGCAGTATTTT	CASSQTLLADGGTDTQYF
-	TRBV28	once	TRBJ1-1	TGTGCCAGCAGTTCCCCAGGGATGAACACTGAAGCTTTCTTT	CASSSPGMNTEAFF
TRBD2	TRBV7-3	-	TRBJ2-1	TGTGCCAGCAGCTTAAGGGCTAGCGGGGGGGTCAGCTCCTACAATGAGCAGTTCTTC	CASSLRASGGVSSYNEQFF
-	TRBV6-1	-	TRBJ2-5	TGTGCCAGCAGTGAAGCTTCGGGGGGCTGGGAGACCCAGTACTTC	CASSEASGGWETQYF
-	TRBV6-6	-	TRBJ2-1	TGTGCCAGCACCAAGTCCGGGACTGGGAATGAGCAGTTCTTC	CASTKSGTGNEQFF
-	TRBV9	-	TRBJ1-2	TGTGCCAGCAGCGTTACGGGGGTTTCCTCTGGCTACACCTTC	CASSVTGVSSGYTF
TRBD1	TRBV28	-	TRBJ1-6	TGTGCCAGCAGTTCCGGGACAGGGTCTTCACCCCTCCACTTT	CASSSGTGSSPLHF
TRBD2	TRBV10-1	-	TRBJ2-5	TGCGCCAGCAGTGACGGACTAGCGGGGCAAGAGACCCAGTACTTC	CASSDGLAGQETQYF
-	TRBV5-1	-	TRBJ2-3	TGCGCCAGCAGCTTGTCCCAGGGACTGACAGATACGCAGTATTTT	CASSLSQGLTDTQYF
TRBD1	TRBV5-5	-	TRBJ1-1	TGTGCCAGCAGCGGGGGACAGGGGAACACTGAAGCTTTCTTT	CASSGGQGNTEAFF